This section outlines one TCR beta chain sequence together with its context. This entry is derived from a study of CD8 T cells in Susac syndrome. After extraction with the RNeasy kit, roughly 0.5 to 1 ug of the RNA was reverse transcribed using random hexamers. TCRdb analysed the immunoSEQ multiplex PCR reads with MiXCR anew, one entry per CDR3 protein. The repertoire holds approximately 140,000 distinct CDR3 sequences, roughly 95% seen once, with over 0.1% in the top ten. Germline V lookup: CDR1 LGHDT, CDR2 YNNKEL (reference sequence). There are 15 residues in the CDR3. Trimming removed 4 bases from V and 2 bases from J, with 12 bases in between.

The chain carries TRBV3-1 and TRBJ1-5; D is possibly TRBD1 (6 bases). Sequencing input: CD4+ T cells from PBMCs. The sequence derives from a human donor with multiple sclerosis. The CDR3 DNA follows: TGTGCCAGCAGCCCCACAGGGTTTGGCAATCAGCCCCAGCATTTT. Amino acid sequence: CASSPTGFGNQPQHF.